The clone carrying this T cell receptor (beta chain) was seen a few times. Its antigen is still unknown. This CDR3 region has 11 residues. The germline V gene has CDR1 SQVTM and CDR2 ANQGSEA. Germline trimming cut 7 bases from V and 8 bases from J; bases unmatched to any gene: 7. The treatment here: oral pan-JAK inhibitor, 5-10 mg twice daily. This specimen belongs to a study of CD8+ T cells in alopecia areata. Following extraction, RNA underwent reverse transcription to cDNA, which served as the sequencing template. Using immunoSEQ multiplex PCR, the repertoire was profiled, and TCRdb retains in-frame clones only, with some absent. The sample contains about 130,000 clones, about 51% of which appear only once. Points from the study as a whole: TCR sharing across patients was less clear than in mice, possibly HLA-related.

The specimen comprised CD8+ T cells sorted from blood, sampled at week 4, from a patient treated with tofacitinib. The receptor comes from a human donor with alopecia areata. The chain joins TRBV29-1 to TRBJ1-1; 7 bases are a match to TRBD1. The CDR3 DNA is TGCAGCGGCGACCTACAGGGGGAAGCTTTCTTT. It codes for CSGDLQGEAFF.